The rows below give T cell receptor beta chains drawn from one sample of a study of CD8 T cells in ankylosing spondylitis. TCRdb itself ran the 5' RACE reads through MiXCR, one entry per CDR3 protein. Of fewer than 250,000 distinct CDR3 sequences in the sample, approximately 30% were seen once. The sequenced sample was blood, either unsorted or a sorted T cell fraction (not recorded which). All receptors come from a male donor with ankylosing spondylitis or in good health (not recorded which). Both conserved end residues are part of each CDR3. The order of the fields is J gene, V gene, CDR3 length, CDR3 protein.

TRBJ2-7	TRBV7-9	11	CASSPVGEQYF
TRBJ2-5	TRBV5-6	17	CASSLVGFGPEQETQYF
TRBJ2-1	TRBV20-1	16	CSARDLTSGGYNEQFF
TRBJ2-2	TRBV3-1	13	CASSPGWPGELFF
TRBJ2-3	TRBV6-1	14	CASSQPGSTDTQYF
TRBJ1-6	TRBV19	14	CASKGTDLGSPLHF
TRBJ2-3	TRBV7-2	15	CASSLTQLATDTQYF
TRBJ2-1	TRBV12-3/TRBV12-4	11	CASSFTNEQFF
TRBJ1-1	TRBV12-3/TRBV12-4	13	CASSPSENTEAFF
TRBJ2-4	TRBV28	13	CASRQGSKNIQYF
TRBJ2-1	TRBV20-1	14	CSAPLARGYNEQFF
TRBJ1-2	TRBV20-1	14	CSAPGTGGSGGYTF
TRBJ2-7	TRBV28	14	CASSRQGVSYEQYF
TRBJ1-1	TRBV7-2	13	CASSSQGGTEAFF
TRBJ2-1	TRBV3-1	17	CASSPPLEGGARNEQFF
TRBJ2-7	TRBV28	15	CASRYPGANSYEQYF
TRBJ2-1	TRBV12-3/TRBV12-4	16	CASSLDGGGNYNEQFF
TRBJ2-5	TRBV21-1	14	CASSSRGGRETQYF